The T cell receptor beta chain described here comes from a study of CD8 T cells in Susac syndrome. Study-wide findings and caveats: That the number of individuals in its TCR sequencing and HLA analysis was relatively small was acknowledged by the study.

This CDR3 region has 16 residues. The V gene's germline CDR1 is LNHDA and CDR2 SQIVND (reference sequence). Deletions cut 5 bases from V and 3 bases from J, with 19 bases between. It was with random hexamers that roughly 0.5 to 1 ug RNA was reverse transcribed. The amplification used immunoSEQ multiplex PCR on TCR beta CDR3; it spanned 54 Vbeta and 13 Jbeta. Each CDR3 protein is one row after TCRdb ran MiXCR on the immunoSEQ multiplex PCR reads. There are around 230,000 distinct CDR3 sequences in the sample; 90% to 97% occur only once, and about 0.094% lies in the top ten. A remark on this clonotype: Antigen unknown.

This TCR was recovered from a human donor with Susac syndrome. The chain links TRBV19 to TRBJ1-2; D may be TRBD1 (5 bases). Sequencing was performed on CD4+ T cells from PBMCs. The CDR3, as DNA: TGTGCCAGTAGTTCTACAGGACGTACTGGGTACTATGGCTACACCTTC. Translation: CASSSTGRTGYYGYTF.